The 30 T cell receptor beta chains given below trace back to one sample, sequenced in a study of cytomegalovirus exposure and HLA in healthy donors. Vbeta (60) and Jbeta (13) primers were used in the PCR. Generated by immunoSEQ multiplex PCR, the TCRdb table keeps only in-frame clones and is missing some. The sample records roughly 150,000 clones, approximately 81% being singletons. Sequences were obtained from PBMCs. These receptors were taken from a boy between 2 and 10 years old in good health and CMV-seronegative.

With regard to this clone: Other DNA sequences from this sample encode an identical CDR3 as well. The DNA for the CDR3 is TGTGCCATCAGTGACGGACAGGACATCTACGAGCAGTACTTC. Translated: CAISDGQDIYEQYF. This sequence joins TRBV10-3 and TRBJ2-7; 7 positions agree with TRBD1. V was pared by 3 bases and J by 3 bases, with 5 bases of the junction left unmatched. The CDR3 length is 14 residues. The germline V gene encodes CDR1 ENHRY and CDR2 SYGVKD.

V gene TRBV4-2 combines with J gene TRBJ2-7; 8 nucleotides agree with TRBD2. The junction had 14 bases not matched to a gene; V was cut back by 0 bases and J by 7 bases. The CDR3 is made up of 17 amino acids. Germline V CDR1 and CDR2: LGHNA, YNFKEQ. CDR3 sequence: CASSQDPARGEIVEQYF. In DNA, the CDR3 is TGTGCCAGCAGCCAAGATCCTGCGCGGGGGGAGATCGTTGAGCAGTACTTC.

The chain couples TRBV5-1 to TRBJ2-5, with 10 bases fitting TRBD1. Germline loops: CDR1 SGHRS, CDR2 YFSETQ. CDR3 length equals 17 residues. V gave up 2 bases and J gave up 5 bases; unmatched junction bases: 12. The CDR3 DNA reads TGCGCCAGCAGCTTAGGAACCGGGACAGGGGTCCGGGAGACCCAGTACTTC. It codes for CASSLGTGTGVRETQYF.

This clone has only a few counts. The chain employs TRBV5-4 and TRBJ2-1; D is unresolved. CDR1 SGHNT and CDR2 YYREEE come from the germline V gene (reference sequence). This CDR3 region has 13 residues. V was clipped by 4 bases and J by 8 bases, with 13 bases between them. CDR3 in DNA: TGTGCCAGCAGCACGAGACACGGCGATGAGCAGTTCTTC. Protein product: CASSTRHGDEQFF.

This rearrangement joins TRBV5-4 to TRBJ2-3, with 7 bases identical to TRBD1. Unmatched junction bases numbered 6, after V lost 2 bases and J lost 3 bases. The CDR3 loop spans 15 amino acids. Germline V CDR1 and CDR2: SGHNT, YYREEE (reference sequence). The CDR3 spells CASSFDRVGTDTQYF. CDR3 nucleotides: TGTGCCAGCAGCTTCGACAGGGTTGGGACAGATACGCAGTATTTT.

The J gene is TRBJ2-7, the V gene TRBV7-9; possibly TRBD1 for D (6 bases). This CDR3 spans 14 amino acids. CDR1 and CDR2 (germline): SEHNR, FQNEAQ (reference sequence). V was trimmed by 1 base and J by 3 bases, leaving 10 bases between them. Here the CDR3 reads CASSLGTDVYEQYF. As DNA, the CDR3 is TGTGCCAGCAGCTTAGGGACAGACGTCTACGAGCAGTACTTC. Looking up the rest from reference TRBV7-9 and TRBJ2-7 gives the full variable domain: DTGVSQNPRHKITKRGQNVTFRCDPISEHNRLYWYRQTLGQGPEFLTYFQNEAQLEKSRLLSDRFSAERPKGSFSTLEIQRTEQGDSAMYLCASSLGTDVYEQYFGPGTRLTVT.

This rearrangement joins TRBV12-5 to TRBJ2-1; perhaps TRBD1 as D (5 bases). V dropped 3 bases and J dropped 7 bases, with 13 bases sitting between them. Germline values: CDR1 LGHNT, CDR2 FRNRAP. The length of the CDR3 is 14 residues. The CDR3 DNA reads as TGTGCTAGTGGTTTAGGGGCCCTTTGGAATGAGCAGTTCTTC. This encodes CASGLGALWNEQFF.

The chain uses TRBV2 and TRBJ2-3, with TRBD1 matching over 7 bases. Germline CDR1 is SNHLY and CDR2 is FYNNEI. Trimming cost V 8 bases and J 0 bases; bases outside gene matches: 8. This CDR3 region has 15 residues. The CDR3 DNA reads as TGTGCCAGCCTGCTAATGACAGGGAGCACAGATACGCAGTATTTT. This encodes CASLLMTGSTDTQYF.

The J gene is TRBJ1-6, the V gene TRBV27; D gene unclear. The ends were cut back, 5 bases at V and 0 bases at J, with 8 bases in the middle. Germline V gene sequence: CDR1 MNHEY, CDR2 SMNVEV (reference sequence). The CDR3 spans 15 residues. CDR3 DNA: TGTGCCAGCAGTCCCCCTAGCTCCTATAATTCACCCCTCCACTTT. Translation: CASSPPSSYNSPLHF.

V usage is TRBV15 and J usage is TRBJ1-5; D possibly corresponds to TRBD1 (6 bases). Germline lookup yields CDR1 LNHNV and CDR2 YYDKDF (reference sequence). V lost 2 bases, J lost 2 bases, and 13 bases lay in between. The CDR3 is 16 amino acids. The DNA of the CDR3 is TGTGCCACCAGCAGATCAGCGGGGGCGGGCAATCAGCCCCAGCATTTT. Translating it yields CATSRSAGAGNQPQHF.

The chain joins TRBV4-3 to TRBJ2-7; D is possibly TRBD1 (5 bases). V was clipped by 5 bases and J by 6 bases, with 20 bases between them. Germline values: CDR1 LGHNA, CDR2 YSLEER. The CDR3 length is 15 residues. CDR3 amino acids: CASSYRFQGQSEQYF. DNA of the CDR3: TGCGCCAGCAGCTACAGGTTCCAGGGTCAGTCCGAGCAGTACTTC.

The chain combines TRBV5-4 with TRBJ2-2; TRBD2 matches 16 bases. The CDR3 is 19 residues long. V gave up 4 bases and J gave up 4 bases; unmatched junction bases: 10. Germline V gene data show CDR1 as SGHNT and CDR2 as YYREEE (reference sequence). The CDR3 loop is CASSPGTSGGALLTGELFF. The CDR3, as DNA: TGTGCCAGCAGCCCCGGGACTAGCGGGGGGGCCCTCCTCACCGGGGAGCTGTTTTTT.

A few counts support this clone. The V call is TRBV18, the J call TRBJ1-3; 10 positions match TRBD1. With 4 bases clipped from V and 8 bases from J, the junction kept 8 bases outside the gene matches. The CDR3 loop spans 15 amino acids. CDR1 and CDR2 from the germline V gene are KGHSH and LQKENI. CDR3 protein: CASSLRQGAADTIYF. The CDR3 coding sequence is TGTGCCAGCTCACTCAGACAGGGGGCAGCTGACACCATATATTTT.

The chain recombines TRBV4-1 with TRBJ2-5; TRBD2 matches 11 bases. This CDR3 is built from 17 residues. V dropped 1 base and J dropped 6; count of bases not matched to a gene: 10. Germline V CDR1 and CDR2: MGHRA, YSYEKL. CDR3 in DNA: TGCGCCAGCAGCCAAGGCCCCCTAGCGGGGGGCGTAAAGACCCAGTACTTC. Translation: CASSQGPLAGGVKTQYF.

The CDR3 bases are TGTGCCAGCAGCCCCCGACTACATAACAATGAGCAGTTCTTC. It translates to CASSPRLHNNEQFF. The chain is built from TRBV11-3 and TRBJ2-1, with a tentative D call TRBD2 (5 bases). The CDR3 runs 14 residues. V dropped 5 bases and J dropped 5 bases, with 13 bases sitting between them. The germline CDR1 and CDR2 sequences are SGHNT and YENEEA.

The CDR3 here is CASSPDNGGRDTQYF. CDR3 DNA: TGTGCCAGTAGCCCTGATAACGGGGGGCGAGATACGCAGTATTTT. The chain couples TRBV19 to TRBJ2-3; tentative D call: TRBD2 (7 bases). V gave up 6 bases and J gave up 5 bases, with 18 bases separating them. Germline V gene data show CDR1 as LNHDA and CDR2 as SQIVND (reference sequence). This CDR3 is 15 amino acids long.

A word on this clone: One end of the junction fails to match germline, which may point to a read error. V and J are TRBV7-9 and TRBJ2-5; D may be TRBD2 (7 bases). The CDR3 contains 16 residues. The germline CDR1 and CDR2 sequences are SEHNR and FQNEAQ (reference sequence). The CDR3 DNA reads TGTTCCAGCAGCTGGTCTCGATCCGGGGGGCTGGAGACCCAGTACTTC. It translates to CSSSWSRSGGLETQYF.

This chain joins TRBV2 and TRBJ2-7, with 8 bases that match TRBD1. Per germline, CDR1 SNHLY and CDR2 FYNNEI. The CDR3 contains 16 residues. Germline trimming cut 6 bases from V and 0 bases from J; bases unmatched to any gene: 10. For the CDR3, the DNA is TGTGCCAGCAGCCCGGTGGACAGGGCGAGCTCCTACGAGCAGTACTTC. Protein sequence: CASSPVDRASSYEQYF.

In this sample, this clone turned up once. The chain combines TRBV30 with TRBJ1-2; 9 nucleotides line up with TRBD1. Trimming cost V 3 bases and J 5 bases; bases outside gene matches: 7. Per germline, CDR1 GTSNPN and CDR2 SVGIG (reference sequence). The CDR3 contains 14 residues. The CDR3 is CAWRLQGAFYGYTF. The CDR3 nucleotides read TGTGCCTGGAGGCTACAGGGGGCTTTTTATGGCTACACCTTC.

The chain uses TRBV2 and TRBJ1-6; 7 bases align to TRBD1. Trimming cost V 6 bases and J 9 bases; bases outside gene matches: 5. Germline CDR1 SNHLY, CDR2 FYNNEI. The CDR3 is 13 amino acids. CDR3 coding DNA: TGTGCCAGCAGACAGCAGGGGGGTTCACCCCTCCACTTT. It is translated as CASRQQGGSPLHF.

The rearrangement uses TRBV27 and TRBJ2-1; 9 nucleotides align to TRBD2. The J segment lost 3 bases and the V segment lost 5 bases, leaving 11 bases of the junction unmatched. CDR1 is MNHEY and CDR2 is SMNVEV in the germline V gene (reference sequence). This CDR3 contains 17 residues. For the CDR3, the DNA is TGTGCCAGCAGTCCCTTACCAGCGGGAGGCTTCTACAATGAGCAGTTCTTC. Translation gives CASSPLPAGGFYNEQFF.

The chain couples TRBV19 to TRBJ1-5; D is undetermined. CDR3 length: 16 residues. The germline V gene has CDR1 LNHDA and CDR2 SQIVND (reference sequence). V dropped 7 bases and J dropped 1 base, with 17 bases sitting between them. The CDR3 is CASMGRGRGSNQPQHF. The CDR3 region has the DNA TGTGCCAGTATGGGTAGAGGACGGGGAAGCAATCAGCCCCAGCATTTT.

The chain employs TRBV5-6 and TRBJ2-5, with TRBD1 identical over 10 bases. The J call is doubtful: the DNA matches TRBJ2-7 better. CDR1 and CDR2 from the germline V gene are SGHDT and YYEEEE. CDR3 length: 15 residues. CDR3 amino acids: CASSLPGQGIDEQYF. DNA of the CDR3: TGTGCCAGCAGCCTACCGGGACAGGGGATTGACGAGCAGTACTTC.

The rearrangement uses TRBV12-2 and TRBJ1-2. TRBV12-2 is classified as a pseudogene. CDR3 length equals 13 residues. The CDR3 loop is CASRPGGRSGYTF. The CDR3 DNA reads TGTGCAAGTCGCCCGGGAGGGCGGAGTGGCTACACCTTC.

The V gene is TRBV5-1, the J gene TRBJ1-1; TRBD1 aligns across 7 bases. Germline V lookup: CDR1 SGHRS, CDR2 YFSETQ. J was trimmed by 7 bases and V by 0 bases; bases with no gene match: 6. The CDR3 sequence is 14 residues long. The CDR3 bases are TGCGCCAGCAGCTTGGTGTCCGGGACAGTTGAAGCTTTCTTT. Protein sequence: CASSLVSGTVEAFF. The full variable domain, completed using reference TRBV5-1 and TRBJ1-1, is KAGVTQTPRYLIKTRGQQVTLSCSPISGHRSVSWYQQTPGQGLQFLFEYFSETQRNKGNFPGRFSGRQFSNSRSEMNVSTLELGDSALYLCASSLVSGTVEAFFGQGTRLTVV.

The V gene is TRBV29-1, the J gene TRBJ2-2; 10 bases are a match to TRBD1. CDR1 is SQVTM, CDR2 ANQGSEA, per germline. J lost 4 bases, V lost 5 bases, and 1 base had no gene match. The CDR3 loop spans 13 amino acids. In DNA form, the CDR3 reads TGCAGCGTTTGGACAGGGGGCACCGGGGAGCTGTTTTTT. Residues: CSVWTGGTGELFF.

The genes are TRBV9 and TRBJ2-7; a weak D match, TRBD1 (6 bases). Germline assignment: CDR1 SGDLS and CDR2 YYNGEE. The CDR3 is made up of 14 amino acids. With 1 base removed from V and 2 bases from J, the gap between germline ends came to 10 bases. CDR3 bases: TGTGCCAGCAGCGTATCAGGGGCAACCTACGAGCAGTACTTC. Its translation: CASSVSGATYEQYF.

This chain links TRBV6-5 with TRBJ1-2, with D perhaps TRBD1 (5 bases). Germline CDR1 is MNHEY and CDR2 is SVGAGI. Trimming cost V 7 bases and J 2 bases, with 11 bases left between them. The CDR3 is 13 residues long. DNA of the CDR3: TGTGCCAGCACCAGGGCGGTAAACTATGGCTACACCTTC. This translates into CASTRAVNYGYTF.

J is TRBJ2-7 and V is TRBV6-5; 9 bases are shared with TRBD1. Germline CDR1 is MNHEY and CDR2 is SVGAGI. This CDR3 contains 15 residues. Trimming at V came to 3 bases and at J to 6 bases, leaving 9 bases not matched to a gene. CDR3 protein: CASSYSDRGPCEQYF. Written as DNA, the CDR3 is TGTGCCAGCAGTTATTCGGACAGGGGACCCTGCGAGCAGTACTTC.

The rearrangement uses TRBV4-1 and TRBJ2-7, with 11 nucleotides matching TRBD1. J lost 2 bases, V lost 4 bases, and 7 bases had no gene match. Germline V gene data show CDR1 as MGHRA and CDR2 as YSYEKL. The CDR3 loop spans 16 amino acids. The CDR3 bases are TGCGCCAGCAGCCCGCAATGGACAGGGGGCACCTACGAGCAGTACTTC. Translation: CASSPQWTGGTYEQYF.